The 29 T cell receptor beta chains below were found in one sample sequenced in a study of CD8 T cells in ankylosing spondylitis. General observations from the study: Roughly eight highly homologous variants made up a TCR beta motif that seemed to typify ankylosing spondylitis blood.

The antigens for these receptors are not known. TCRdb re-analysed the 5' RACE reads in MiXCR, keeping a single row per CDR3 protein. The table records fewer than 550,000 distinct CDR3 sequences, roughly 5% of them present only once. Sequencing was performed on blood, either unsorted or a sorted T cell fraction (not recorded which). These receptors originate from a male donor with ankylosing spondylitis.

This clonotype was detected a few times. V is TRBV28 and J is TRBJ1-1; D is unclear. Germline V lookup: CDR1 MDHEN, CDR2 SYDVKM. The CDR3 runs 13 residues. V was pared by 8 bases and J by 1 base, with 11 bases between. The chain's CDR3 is CASSGHRNTEAFF. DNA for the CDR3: TGTGCCAGCTCTGGGCACCGGAACACTGAAGCTTTCTTT.

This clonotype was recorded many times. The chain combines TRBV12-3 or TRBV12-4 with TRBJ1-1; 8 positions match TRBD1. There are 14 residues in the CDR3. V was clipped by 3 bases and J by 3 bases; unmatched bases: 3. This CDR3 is CASSFTGGYTEAFF. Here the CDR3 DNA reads TGTGCCAGCAGTTTCACAGGGGGGTACACTGAAGCTTTCTTT.

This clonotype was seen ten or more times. The chain's CDR3 is CSANAQGVREKLFF. The CDR3 DNA sequence: TGCAGTGCCAATGCTCAGGGCGTCCGAGAAAAACTGTTTTTT. V usage is TRBV20-1 and J usage is TRBJ1-4; tentative D call: TRBD1 (5 bases). The ends were cut back, 6 bases at V and 8 bases at J, with 19 bases in the middle. Germline CDR1 and CDR2: DFQATT and SNEGSKA (reference sequence). CDR3 size: 14 residues.

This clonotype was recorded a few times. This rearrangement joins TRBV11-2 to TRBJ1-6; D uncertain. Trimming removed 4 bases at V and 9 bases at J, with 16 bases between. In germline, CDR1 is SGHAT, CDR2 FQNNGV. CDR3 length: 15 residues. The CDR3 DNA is TGTGCCAGCAGCTCCCGGCAGTTAGGTAGTTCACCCCTCCACTTT. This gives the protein CASSSRQLGSSPLHF.

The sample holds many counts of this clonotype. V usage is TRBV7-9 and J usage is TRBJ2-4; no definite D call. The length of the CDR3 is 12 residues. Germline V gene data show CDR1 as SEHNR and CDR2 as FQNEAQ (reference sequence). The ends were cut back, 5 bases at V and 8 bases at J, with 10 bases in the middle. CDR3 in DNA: TGTGCCAGCAGCGTTCAGATCCACATTCAGTACTTC. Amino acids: CASSVQIHIQYF.

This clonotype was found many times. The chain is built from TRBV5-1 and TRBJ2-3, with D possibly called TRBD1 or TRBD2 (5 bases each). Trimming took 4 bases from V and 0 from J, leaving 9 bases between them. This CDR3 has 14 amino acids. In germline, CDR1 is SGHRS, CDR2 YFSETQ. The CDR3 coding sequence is TGCGCCAGCAGCCAAGGGGACAGCACAGATACGCAGTATTTT. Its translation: CASSQGDSTDTQYF.

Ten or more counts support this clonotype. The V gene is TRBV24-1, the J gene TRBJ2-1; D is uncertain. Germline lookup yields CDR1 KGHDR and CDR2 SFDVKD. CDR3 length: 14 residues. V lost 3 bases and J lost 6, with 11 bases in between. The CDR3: CATSDPLPGNEQFF. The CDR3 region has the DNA TGTGCCACCAGTGATCCCCTTCCGGGCAATGAGCAGTTCTTC.

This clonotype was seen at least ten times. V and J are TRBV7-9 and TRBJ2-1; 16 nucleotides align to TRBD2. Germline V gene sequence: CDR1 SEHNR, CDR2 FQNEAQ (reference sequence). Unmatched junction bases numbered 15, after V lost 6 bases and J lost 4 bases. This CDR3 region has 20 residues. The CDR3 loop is CASRPGGTSGGAPPYNEQFF. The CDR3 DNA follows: TGTGCCAGCAGACCGGGCGGGACTAGCGGGGGGGCTCCGCCTTACAATGAGCAGTTCTTC.

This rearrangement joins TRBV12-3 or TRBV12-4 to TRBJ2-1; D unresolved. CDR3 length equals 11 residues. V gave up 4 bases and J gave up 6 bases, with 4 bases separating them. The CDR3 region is CASSYFNEQFF. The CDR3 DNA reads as TGTGCCAGCAGTTATTTCAATGAGCAGTTCTTC.

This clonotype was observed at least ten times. CDR3 bases: TGCGCCAGCAGCTTGGCACAGGGGTACACAGATACGCAGTATTTT. This encodes CASSLAQGYTDTQYF. The rearrangement uses TRBV5-1 and TRBJ2-3; 7 bases match TRBD1. This CDR3 is built from 15 residues. Per the germline V gene, CDR1 is SGHRS and CDR2 is YFSETQ. Trimming cost V 0 bases and J 2 bases; bases outside gene matches: 3.

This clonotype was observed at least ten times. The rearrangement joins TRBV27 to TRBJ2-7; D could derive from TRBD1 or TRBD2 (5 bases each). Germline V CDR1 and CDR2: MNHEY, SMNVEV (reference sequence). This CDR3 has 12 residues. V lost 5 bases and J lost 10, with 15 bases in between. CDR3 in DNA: TGTGCCAGCAGTCCCCCTGGGGGAGCCCAGTACTTC. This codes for CASSPPGGAQYF.

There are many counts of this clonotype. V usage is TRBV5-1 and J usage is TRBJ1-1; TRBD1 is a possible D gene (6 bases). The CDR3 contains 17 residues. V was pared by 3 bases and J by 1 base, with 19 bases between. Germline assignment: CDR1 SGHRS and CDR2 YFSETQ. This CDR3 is CASSSWFVGAGNTEAFF. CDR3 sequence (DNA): TGCGCCAGCAGCTCATGGTTTGTGGGGGCAGGGAACACTGAAGCTTTCTTT.

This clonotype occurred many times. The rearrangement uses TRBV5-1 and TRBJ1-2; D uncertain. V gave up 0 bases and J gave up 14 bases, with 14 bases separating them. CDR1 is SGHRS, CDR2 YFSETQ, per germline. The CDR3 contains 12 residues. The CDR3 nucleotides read TGCGCCAGCAGCTTGGAAAGCGGGGTTCCTACCTTC. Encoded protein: CASSLESGVPTF. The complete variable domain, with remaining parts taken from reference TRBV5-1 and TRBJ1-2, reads KAGVTQTPRYLIKTRGQQVTLSCSPISGHRSVSWYQQTPGQGLQFLFEYFSETQRNKGNFPGRFSGRQFSNSRSEMNVSTLELGDSALYLCASSLESGVPTFGSGTRLTVV.

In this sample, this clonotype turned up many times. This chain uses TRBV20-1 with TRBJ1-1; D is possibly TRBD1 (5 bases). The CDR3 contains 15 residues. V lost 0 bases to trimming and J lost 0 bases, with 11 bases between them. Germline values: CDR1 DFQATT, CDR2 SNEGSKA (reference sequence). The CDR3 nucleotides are TGCAGTGCTAGAGATCGGCAGGGAATGAACACTGAAGCTTTCTTT. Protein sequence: CSARDRQGMNTEAFF.

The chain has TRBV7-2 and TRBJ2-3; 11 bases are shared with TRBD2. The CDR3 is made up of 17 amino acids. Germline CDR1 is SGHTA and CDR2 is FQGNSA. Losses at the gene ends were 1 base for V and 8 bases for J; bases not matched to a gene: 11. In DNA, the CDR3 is TGTGCCAGCAGCTTAGTCGGGACTAGCGGCCCCGTGGGTACGCAGTATTTT. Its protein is CASSLVGTSGPVGTQYF.

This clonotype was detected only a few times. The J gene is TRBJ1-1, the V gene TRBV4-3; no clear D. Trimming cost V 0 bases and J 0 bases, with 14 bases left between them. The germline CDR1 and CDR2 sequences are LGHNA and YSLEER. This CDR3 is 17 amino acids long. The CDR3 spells CASSQEAYTYMNTEAFF. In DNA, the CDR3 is TGCGCCAGCAGCCAAGAGGCTTACACTTACATGAACACTGAAGCTTTCTTT.

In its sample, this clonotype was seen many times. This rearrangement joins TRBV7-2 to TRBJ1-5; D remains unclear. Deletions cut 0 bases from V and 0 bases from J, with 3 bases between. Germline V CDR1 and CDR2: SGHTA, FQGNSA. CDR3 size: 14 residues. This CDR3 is CASSLAFSNQPQHF. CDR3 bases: TGTGCCAGCAGCTTAGCTTTTAGCAATCAGCCCCAGCATTTT.

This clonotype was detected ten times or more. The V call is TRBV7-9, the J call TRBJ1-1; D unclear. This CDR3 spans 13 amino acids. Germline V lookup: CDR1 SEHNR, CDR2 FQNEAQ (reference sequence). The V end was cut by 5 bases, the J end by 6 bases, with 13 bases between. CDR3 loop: CASSPPRTSEAFF. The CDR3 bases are TGTGCCAGCAGCCCCCCCAGGACCTCTGAAGCTTTCTTT.

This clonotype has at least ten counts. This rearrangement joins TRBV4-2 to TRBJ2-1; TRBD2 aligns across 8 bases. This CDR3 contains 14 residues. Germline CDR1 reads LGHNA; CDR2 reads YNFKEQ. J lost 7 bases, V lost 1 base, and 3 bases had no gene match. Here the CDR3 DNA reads TGTGCCAGCAGCCAAGCTGCTAGCGGGAATGAGCAGTTCTTC. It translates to CASSQAASGNEQFF.

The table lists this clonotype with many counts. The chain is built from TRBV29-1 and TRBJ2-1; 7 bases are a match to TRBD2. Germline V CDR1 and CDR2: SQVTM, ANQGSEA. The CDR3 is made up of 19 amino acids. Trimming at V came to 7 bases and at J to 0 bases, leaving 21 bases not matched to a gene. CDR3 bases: TGCAGCGCTCAGAATCGGGGGAAAGCGGGGTACGTCTCCTACAATGAGCAGTTCTTC. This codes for CSAQNRGKAGYVSYNEQFF.

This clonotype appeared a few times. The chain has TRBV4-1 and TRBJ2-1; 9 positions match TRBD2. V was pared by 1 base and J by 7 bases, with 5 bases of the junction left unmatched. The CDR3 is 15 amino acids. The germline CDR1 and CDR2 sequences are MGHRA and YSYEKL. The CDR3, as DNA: TGCGCCAGCAGCCAAGTGGCTAGCGGGGTTAATGAGCAGTTCTTC. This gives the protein CASSQVASGVNEQFF.

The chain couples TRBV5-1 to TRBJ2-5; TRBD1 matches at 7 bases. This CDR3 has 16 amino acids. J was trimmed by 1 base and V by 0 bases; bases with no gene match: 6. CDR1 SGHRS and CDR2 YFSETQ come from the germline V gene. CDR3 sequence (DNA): TGCGCCAGCAGCTTGGTCTCAGGGGGTTTCCAAGAGACCCAGTACTTC. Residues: CASSLVSGGFQETQYF.

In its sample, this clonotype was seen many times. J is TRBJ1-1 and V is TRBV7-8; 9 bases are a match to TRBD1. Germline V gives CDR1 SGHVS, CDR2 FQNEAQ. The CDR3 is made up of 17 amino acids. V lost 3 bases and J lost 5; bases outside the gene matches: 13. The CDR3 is CASSLVRDRVSRTEAFF. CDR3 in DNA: TGTGCCAGCAGCTTGGTCCGGGACAGGGTTTCGCGAACTGAAGCTTTCTTT.

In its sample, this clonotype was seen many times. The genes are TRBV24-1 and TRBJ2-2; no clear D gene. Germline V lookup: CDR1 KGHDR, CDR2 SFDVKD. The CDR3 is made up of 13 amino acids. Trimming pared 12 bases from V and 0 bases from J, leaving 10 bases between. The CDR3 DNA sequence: TGTGCCTCGTCCCATGCGAACACCGGGGAGCTGTTTTTT. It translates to CASSHANTGELFF.

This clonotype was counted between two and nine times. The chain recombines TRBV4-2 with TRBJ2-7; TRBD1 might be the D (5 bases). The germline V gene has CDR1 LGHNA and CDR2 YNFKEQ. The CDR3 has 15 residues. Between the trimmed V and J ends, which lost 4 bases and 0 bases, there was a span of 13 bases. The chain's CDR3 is CASSLGPLSSYEQYF. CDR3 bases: TGTGCCAGCAGCCTGGGGCCCCTTAGCTCCTACGAGCAGTACTTC.

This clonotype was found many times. The CDR3 nucleotides are TGTGCCAGCGCAGGGGGCCCGAACACTGAAGCTTTCTTT. Residues: CASAGGPNTEAFF. V usage is TRBV9 and J usage is TRBJ1-1; 8 nucleotides line up with TRBD1. The V and J ends lost 7 bases and 1 base, in that order; junction bases with no gene match: 3. Germline V gene sequence: CDR1 SGDLS, CDR2 YYNGEE. The CDR3 sequence is 13 residues long.

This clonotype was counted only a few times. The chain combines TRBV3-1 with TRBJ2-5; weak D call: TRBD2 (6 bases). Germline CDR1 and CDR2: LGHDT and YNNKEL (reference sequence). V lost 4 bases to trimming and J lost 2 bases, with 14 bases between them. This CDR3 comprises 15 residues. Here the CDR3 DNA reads TGTGCCAGCAGCCGGACACGACTAGATCAAGAGACCCAGTACTTC. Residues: CASSRTRLDQETQYF.

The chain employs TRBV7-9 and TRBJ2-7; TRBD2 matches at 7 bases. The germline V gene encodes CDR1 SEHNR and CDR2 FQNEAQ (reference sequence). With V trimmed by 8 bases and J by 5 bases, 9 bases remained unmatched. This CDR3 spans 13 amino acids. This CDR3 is CASGSGGRHEQYF. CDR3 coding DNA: TGTGCCAGCGGATCGGGGGGACGGCACGAGCAGTACTTC.

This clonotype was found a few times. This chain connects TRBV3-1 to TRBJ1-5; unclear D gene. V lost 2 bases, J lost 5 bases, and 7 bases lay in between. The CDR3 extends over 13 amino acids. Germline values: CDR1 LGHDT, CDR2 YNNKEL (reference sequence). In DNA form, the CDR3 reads TGTGCCAGCAGCCAAATGAGGGATCAGCCCCAGCATTTT. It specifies CASSQMRDQPQHF. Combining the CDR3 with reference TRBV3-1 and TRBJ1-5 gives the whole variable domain DTAVSQTPKYLVTQMGNDKSIKCEQNLGHDTMYWYKQDSKKFLKIMFSYNNKELIINETVPNRFSPKSPDKAHLNLHINSLELGDSAVYFCASSQMRDQPQHFGDGTRLSIL.